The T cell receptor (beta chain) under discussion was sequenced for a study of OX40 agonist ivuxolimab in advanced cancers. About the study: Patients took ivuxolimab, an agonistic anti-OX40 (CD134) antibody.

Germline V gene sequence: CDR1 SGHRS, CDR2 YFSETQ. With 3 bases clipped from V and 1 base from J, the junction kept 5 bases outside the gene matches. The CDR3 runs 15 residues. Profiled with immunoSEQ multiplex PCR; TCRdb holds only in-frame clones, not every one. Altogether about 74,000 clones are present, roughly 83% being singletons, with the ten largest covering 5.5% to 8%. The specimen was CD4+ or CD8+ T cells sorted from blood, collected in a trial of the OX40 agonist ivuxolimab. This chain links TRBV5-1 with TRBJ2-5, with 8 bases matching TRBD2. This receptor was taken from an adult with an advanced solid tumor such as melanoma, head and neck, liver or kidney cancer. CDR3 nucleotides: TGCGCCAGCAGCTCGGGACTAGGGGGCCAAGAGACCCAGTACTTC. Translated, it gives CASSSGLGGQETQYF.